Detailed here is one T cell receptor beta chain. As yet, its antigen is unknown. The sample originates from a study of T cell responses to AZD1222 COVID-19 vaccine. Second-dose intervals of approximately 4 or approximately 12 weeks were pooled. Notes on the study in general: At 160-218 and 743-854, vaccine-associated CD4 TCRs were dominant, and they spanned spike.

Using immunoSEQ multiplex PCR, the repertoire was profiled, and TCRdb retains in-frame clones only, with some absent. The sample lists about 48,000 clones, about 86% seen once, with 6% to 7% in the top ten. CDR3 length equals 14 residues. Germline V gene lookup returns CDR1 MDHEN and CDR2 SYDVKM. Trimming took off 2 bases at V and 7 bases at J, with 14 bases between the two ends. The receptor was isolated from an adult who received the AZD1222 COVID-19 vaccine. The sample was peripheral blood, taken 28 days after the second AZD1222 dose. This rearrangement joins TRBV28 to TRBJ1-1, with D possibly being TRBD1 (6 bases). CDR3: CASSLQGGAVEAFF. In DNA form, the CDR3 reads TGTGCCAGCAGTTTACAAGGGGGGGCGGTTGAAGCTTTCTTT.